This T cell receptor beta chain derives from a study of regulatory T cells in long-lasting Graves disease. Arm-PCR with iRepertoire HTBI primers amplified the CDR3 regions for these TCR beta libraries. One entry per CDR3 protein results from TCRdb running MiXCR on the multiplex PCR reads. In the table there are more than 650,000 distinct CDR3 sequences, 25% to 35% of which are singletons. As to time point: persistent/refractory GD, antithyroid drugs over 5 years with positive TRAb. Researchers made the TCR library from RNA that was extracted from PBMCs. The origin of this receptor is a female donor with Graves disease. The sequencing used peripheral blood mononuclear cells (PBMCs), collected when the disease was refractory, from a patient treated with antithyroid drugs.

The CDR3 loop is CASGTTREGPTGELFF. The CDR3 region has the DNA TGTGCCAGCGGTACTACGCGGGAGGGCCCTACCGGGGAGCTGTTTTTT. The J gene is TRBJ2-2, the V gene TRBV6-2 or TRBV6-3; 9 positions agree with TRBD2. Germline CDR1 and CDR2: MNHEY and SVGEGT. With 8 bases clipped from V and 5 bases from J, the junction kept 12 bases outside the gene matches. The CDR3 sequence is 16 residues long.